This T cell receptor beta chain was sequenced in a study of T cells in narcolepsy. Study findings and constraints: Comparing one patient's CSF and blood CD4+ clonotypes highlighted HCRT- and TRIB2-specific autoreactive clonotypes.

Note on this clone: Its target is not known.

Sequenced by immunoSEQ multiplex PCR; TCRdb stores in-frame clones only, minus some. Seen here are 25,000 to 30,000 clones, around 81% observed once, and the top ten hold more than 0.9%. There are 13 residues in the CDR3. V gave up 2 bases and J gave up 4 bases, with 6 bases separating them. Germline V gene sequence: CDR1 SGHTA, CDR2 FQGTGA. This TCR was recovered from a human donor with narcolepsy. This chain joins TRBV7-3 and TRBJ1-5; no definite D call. Sequencing was done on a sample of CD45RA- memory CD4+ T cells from PBMCs. The CDR3 nucleotides read TGTGCCAGCAGCTTAGATCTTAATCAGCCCCAGCATTTT. Protein product: CASSLDLNQPQHF. The full variable domain, in which reference TRBV7-3 and TRBJ1-5 provide the parts outside the CDR3, is GAGVSQTPSNKVTEKGKYVELRCDPISGHTALYWYRQSLGQGPEFLIYFQGTGAADDSGLPNDRFFAVRPEGSVSTLKIQRTERGDSAVYLCASSLDLNQPQHFGDGTRLSIL.